The sequence of this T cell receptor (beta chain) was determined in a study of CD8+ T cells in alopecia areata. Across the whole study: Treated patients were given oral tofacitinib, which was dosed at 5 to 10 mg twice daily.

The CDR3 extends over 14 amino acids. The germline CDR1 and CDR2 sequences are MNHNS and SASEGT. Trimming removed 0 bases from V and 9 bases from J; junction bases left unmatched: 2. General study points: Sharing of TCR sequences between patients (possibly for HLA-related reasons) was less clear than in mice. Researchers report lesional scalp, most notably alopecia totalis/universalis, outstripped normal scalp in clonality.

As the sequencing template, cDNA was produced by extracting RNA and reverse transcribing it. Libraries were prepared by immunoSEQ multiplex PCR; TCRdb keeps only in-frame clonotypes and omits some of them. The table records approximately 180,000 clones, about 54% of them present only once. Details on this clone: Its matching antigen is unknown.

Treatment: oral pan-JAK inhibitor, 5-10 mg twice daily. The sequence was obtained from a human donor with alopecia areata. Specimen: CD4+ T cells sorted from blood, collected between weeks 55 and 65, from a patient treated with tofacitinib. The chain employs TRBV6-1 and TRBJ1-6, with 7 bases identical to TRBD1. In DNA form, the CDR3 reads TGTGCCAGCAGTGAAGCAGGGGGCAGTTCACCCCTCCACTTT. It specifies CASSEAGGSSPLHF.